This TCR beta chain appears in the sequencing data of a study of radiotherapy plus CTLA-4 blockade in lung cancer. The table came from immunoSEQ multiplex PCR; TCRdb's copy has only in-frame clones and leaves some out. The sample carries some 15,000 clones, 72% recorded once. In chemo-refractory metastatic non-small-cell lung cancer, patients got ipilimumab CTLA-4 blockade together with focal radiation. The ends were cut back, 2 bases at V and 6 bases at J, with 11 bases in the middle. This CDR3 spans 13 amino acids. Germline loops: CDR1 SNHLY, CDR2 FYNNEI. Study-wide findings and caveats: Blood saw expansion of tumor-derived TCR clones after radiotherapy plus ipilimumab.

Of note for this clone: Its antigen is currently unknown.

Sample: peripheral blood, taken from a patient treated with radiotherapy plus ipilimumab. The sequence was collected from a human donor with non-small cell lung cancer whose response to radiotherapy plus ipilimumab could not be evaluated. V and J are TRBV2 and TRBJ2-7; tentative D call: TRBD1 (6 bases). The CDR3, as DNA: TGTGCCAGCAGTGAATGGGAGACAGGCGAGCAGTACGTC. Translated: CASSEWETGEQYV.